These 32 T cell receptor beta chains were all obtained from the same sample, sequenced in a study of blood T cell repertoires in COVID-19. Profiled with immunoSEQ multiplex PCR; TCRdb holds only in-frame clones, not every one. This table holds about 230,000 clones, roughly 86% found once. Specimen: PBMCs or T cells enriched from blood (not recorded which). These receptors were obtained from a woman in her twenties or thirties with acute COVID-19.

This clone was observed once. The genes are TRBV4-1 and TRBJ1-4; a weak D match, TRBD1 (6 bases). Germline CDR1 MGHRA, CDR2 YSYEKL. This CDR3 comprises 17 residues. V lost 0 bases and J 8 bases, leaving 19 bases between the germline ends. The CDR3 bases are TGCGCCAGCAGCCAAGATCCGGTCGAGGGGGTACGAGAAAAACTGTTTTTT. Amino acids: CASSQDPVEGVREKLFF.

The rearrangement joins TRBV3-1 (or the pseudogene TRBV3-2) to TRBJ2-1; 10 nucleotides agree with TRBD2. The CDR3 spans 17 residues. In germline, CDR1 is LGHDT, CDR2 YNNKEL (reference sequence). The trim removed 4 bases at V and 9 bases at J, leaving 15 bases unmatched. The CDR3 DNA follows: TGTGCCAGCAGCCCACGAACTAGCGGGGAAGTAGCGGTTGAGCAGTTCTTC. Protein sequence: CASSPRTSGEVAVEQFF.

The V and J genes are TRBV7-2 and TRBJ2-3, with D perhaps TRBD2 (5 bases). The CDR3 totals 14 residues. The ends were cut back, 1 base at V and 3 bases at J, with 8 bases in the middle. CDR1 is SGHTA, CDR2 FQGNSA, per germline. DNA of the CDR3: TGTGCCAGCAGCTTAGATCCGGGGACAGATACGCAGTATTTT. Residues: CASSLDPGTDTQYF.

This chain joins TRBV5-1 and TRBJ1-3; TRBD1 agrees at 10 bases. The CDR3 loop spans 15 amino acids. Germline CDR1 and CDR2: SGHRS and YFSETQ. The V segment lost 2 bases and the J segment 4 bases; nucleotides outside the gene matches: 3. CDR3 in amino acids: CASSFGTGVGNTIYF. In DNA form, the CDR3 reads TGCGCCAGCAGCTTCGGGACAGGGGTAGGAAACACCATATATTTT.

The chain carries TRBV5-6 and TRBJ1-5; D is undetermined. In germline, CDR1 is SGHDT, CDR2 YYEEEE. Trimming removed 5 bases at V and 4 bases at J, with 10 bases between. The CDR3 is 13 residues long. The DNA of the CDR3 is TGTGCCAGCAGTTCCCTTCCGAATCAGCCCCAGCATTTT. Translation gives CASSSLPNQPQHF.

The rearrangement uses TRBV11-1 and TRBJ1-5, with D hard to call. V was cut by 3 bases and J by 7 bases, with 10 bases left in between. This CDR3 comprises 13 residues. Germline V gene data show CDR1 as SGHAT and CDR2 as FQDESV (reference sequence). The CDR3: CASSLDNYQPQHF. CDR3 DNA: TGTGCCAGCAGCTTGGATAACTACCAGCCCCAGCATTTT. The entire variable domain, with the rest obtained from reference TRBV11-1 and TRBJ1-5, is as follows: EAEVAQSPRYKITEKSQAVAFWCDPISGHATLYWYRQILGQGPELLVQFQDESVVDDSQLPKDRFSAERLKGVDSTLKIQPAELGDSAMYLCASSLDNYQPQHFGDGTRLSIL.

Here the CDR3 reads CAWSSAGGAGELFF. Written as DNA, the CDR3 is TGTGCCTGGAGTTCCGCCGGGGGTGCCGGGGAGCTGTTTTTT. This chain connects TRBV30 to TRBJ2-2; D may be TRBD2 (6 bases). V was shortened by 2 bases and J by 6 bases, with 13 bases between the two germline ends. CDR1 and CDR2 (germline): GTSNPN, SVGIG (reference sequence). This CDR3 spans 14 amino acids.

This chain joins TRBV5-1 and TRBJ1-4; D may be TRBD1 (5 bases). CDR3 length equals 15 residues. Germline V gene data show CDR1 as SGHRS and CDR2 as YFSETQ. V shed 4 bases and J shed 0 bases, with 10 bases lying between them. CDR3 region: CASSPGTATNEKLFF. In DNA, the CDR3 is TGCGCCAGCAGCCCTGGGACTGCAACTAATGAAAAACTGTTTTTT.

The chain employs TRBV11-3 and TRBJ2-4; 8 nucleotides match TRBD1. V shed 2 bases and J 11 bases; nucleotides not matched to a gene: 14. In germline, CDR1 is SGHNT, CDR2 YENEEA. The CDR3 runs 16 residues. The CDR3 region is CASSLKDRAAGTFQYF. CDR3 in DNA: TGTGCCAGCAGCTTAAAGGACAGGGCCGCCGGGACGTTTCAGTACTTC.

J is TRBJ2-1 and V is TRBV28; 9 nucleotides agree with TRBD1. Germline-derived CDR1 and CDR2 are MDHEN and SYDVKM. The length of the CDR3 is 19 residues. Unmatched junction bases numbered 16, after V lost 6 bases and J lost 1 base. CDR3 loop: CASRYGTGNFQGSYNEQFF. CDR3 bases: TGTGCCAGCAGATACGGGACAGGGAACTTCCAGGGGTCCTACAATGAGCAGTTCTTC.

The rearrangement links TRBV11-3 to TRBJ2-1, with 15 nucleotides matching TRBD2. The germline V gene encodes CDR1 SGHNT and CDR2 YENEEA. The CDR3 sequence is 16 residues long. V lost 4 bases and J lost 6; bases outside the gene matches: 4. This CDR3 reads CASSSGLAGGFNEQFF. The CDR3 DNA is TGTGCCAGCAGCTCGGGACTAGCGGGGGGATTCAATGAGCAGTTCTTC.

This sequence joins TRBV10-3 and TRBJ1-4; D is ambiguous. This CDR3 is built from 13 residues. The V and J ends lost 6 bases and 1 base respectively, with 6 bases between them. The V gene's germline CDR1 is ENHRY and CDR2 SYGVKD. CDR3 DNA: TGTGCCATCAGCCCAGGAACTAATGAAAAACTGTTTTTT. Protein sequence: CAISPGTNEKLFF.

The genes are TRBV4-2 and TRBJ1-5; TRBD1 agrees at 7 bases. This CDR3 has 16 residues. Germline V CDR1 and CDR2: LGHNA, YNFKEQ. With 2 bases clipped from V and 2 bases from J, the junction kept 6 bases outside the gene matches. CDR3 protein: CASSQTPGGGNQPQHF. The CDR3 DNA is TGTGCCAGCAGCCAAACCCCAGGGGGTGGCAATCAGCCCCAGCATTTT.

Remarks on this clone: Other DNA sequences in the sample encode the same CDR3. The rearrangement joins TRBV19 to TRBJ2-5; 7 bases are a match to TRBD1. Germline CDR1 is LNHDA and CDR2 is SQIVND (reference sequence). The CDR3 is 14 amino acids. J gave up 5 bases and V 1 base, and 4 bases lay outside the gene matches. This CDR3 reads CASSIGQGGETQYF. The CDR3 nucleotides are TGTGCCAGTAGTATAGGACAGGGCGGGGAGACCCAGTACTTC.

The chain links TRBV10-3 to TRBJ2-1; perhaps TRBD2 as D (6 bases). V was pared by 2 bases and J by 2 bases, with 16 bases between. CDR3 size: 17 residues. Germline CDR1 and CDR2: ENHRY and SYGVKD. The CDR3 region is CAISEGVREAAYNEQFF. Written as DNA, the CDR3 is TGTGCCATCAGTGAGGGGGTGAGGGAGGCTGCCTACAATGAGCAGTTCTTC.

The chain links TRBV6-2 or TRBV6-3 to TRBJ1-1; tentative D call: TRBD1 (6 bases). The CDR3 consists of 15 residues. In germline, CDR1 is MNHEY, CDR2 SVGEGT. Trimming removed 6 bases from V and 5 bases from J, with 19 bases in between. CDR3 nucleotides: TGTGCCAGCAGACCTACGTGGGGGCTGGGAACTGAAGCTTTCTTT. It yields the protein CASRPTWGLGTEAFF.

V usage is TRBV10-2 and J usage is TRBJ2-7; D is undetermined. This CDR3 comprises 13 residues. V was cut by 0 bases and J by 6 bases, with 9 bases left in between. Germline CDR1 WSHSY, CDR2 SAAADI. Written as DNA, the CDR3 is TGCGCCAGCAGTGAGTCGATCGGGTTCGAGCAGTACTTC. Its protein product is CASSESIGFEQYF.

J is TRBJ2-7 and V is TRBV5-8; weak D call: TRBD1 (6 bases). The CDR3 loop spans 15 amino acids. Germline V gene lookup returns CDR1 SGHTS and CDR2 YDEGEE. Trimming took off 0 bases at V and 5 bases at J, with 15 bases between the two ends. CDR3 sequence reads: CASSLATGRLDEQYF. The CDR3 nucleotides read TGTGCCAGCAGCTTGGCCACAGGGCGATTGGACGAGCAGTACTTC.

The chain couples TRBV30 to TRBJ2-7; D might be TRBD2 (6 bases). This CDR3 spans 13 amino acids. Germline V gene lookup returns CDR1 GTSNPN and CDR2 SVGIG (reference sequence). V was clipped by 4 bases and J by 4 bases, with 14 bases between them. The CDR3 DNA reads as TGTGCCTGGACAGTAGGAGGGTCGTACGAGCAGTACTTC. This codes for CAWTVGGSYEQYF.

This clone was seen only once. The CDR3 region is CASSLEGAVSNQPQHF. CDR3 nucleotides: TGTGCCAGCAGCTTAGAGGGGGCGGTGAGCAATCAGCCCCAGCATTTT. The rearrangement links TRBV7-8 to TRBJ1-5, with 7 nucleotides matching TRBD1. V was clipped by 1 base and J by 1 base; unmatched bases: 4. Germline CDR1 and CDR2: SGHVS and FQNEAQ. The CDR3 contains 16 residues.

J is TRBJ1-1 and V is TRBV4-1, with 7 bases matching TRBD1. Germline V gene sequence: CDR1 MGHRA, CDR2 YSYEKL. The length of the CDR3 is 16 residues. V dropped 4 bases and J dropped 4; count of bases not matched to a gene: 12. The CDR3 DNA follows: TGCGCCAGCAGCCCAAGGCCCCTCAGGGGGAGCACTGAAGCTTTCTTT. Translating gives CASSPRPLRGSTEAFF.

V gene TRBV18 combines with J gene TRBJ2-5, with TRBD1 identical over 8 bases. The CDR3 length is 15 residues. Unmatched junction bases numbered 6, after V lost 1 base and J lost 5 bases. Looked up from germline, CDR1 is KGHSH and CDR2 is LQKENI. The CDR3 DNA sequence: TGTGCCAGCTCACCACAGCAGGGGGCAATCGAGACCCAGTACTTC. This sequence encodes CASSPQQGAIETQYF. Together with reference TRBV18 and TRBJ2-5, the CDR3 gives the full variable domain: NAGVMQNPRHLVRRRGQEARLRCSPMKGHSHVYWYRQLPEEGLKFMVYLQKENIIDESGMPKERFSAEFPKEGPSILRIQQVVRGDSAAYFCASSPQQGAIETQYFGPGTRLLVL.

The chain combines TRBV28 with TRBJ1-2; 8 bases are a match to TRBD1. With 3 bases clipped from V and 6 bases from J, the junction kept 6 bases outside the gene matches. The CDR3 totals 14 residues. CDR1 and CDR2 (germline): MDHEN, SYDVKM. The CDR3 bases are TGTGCCAGCAGTTTCCCGGACAGGGACCATGGCTACACCTTC. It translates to CASSFPDRDHGYTF.

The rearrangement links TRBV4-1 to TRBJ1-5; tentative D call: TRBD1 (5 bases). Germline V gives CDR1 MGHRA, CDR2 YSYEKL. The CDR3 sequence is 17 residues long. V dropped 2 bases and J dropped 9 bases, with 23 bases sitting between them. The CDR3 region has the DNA TGCGCCAGCAGCCAAAGGACCGGACGGACATTTTTAGGGCCCCAGCATTTT. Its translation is CASSQRTGRTFLGPQHF.

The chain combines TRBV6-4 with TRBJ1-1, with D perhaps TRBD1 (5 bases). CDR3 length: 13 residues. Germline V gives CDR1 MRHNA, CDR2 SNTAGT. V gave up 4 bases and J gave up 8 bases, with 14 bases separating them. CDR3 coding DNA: TGTGCCAGCAGTGGGGCCCCAGGGTTCGAAGCTTTCTTT. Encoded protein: CASSGAPGFEAFF.

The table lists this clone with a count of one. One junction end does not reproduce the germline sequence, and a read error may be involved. The CDR3 reads CASSLSAGRAALF. Here the CDR3 DNA reads TGTGCCAGCAGTTTATCAGCGGGGCGTGCCGCCCTCTTC. The chain uses TRBV27 and TRBJ2-1; 7 bases match TRBD2. This CDR3 has 13 residues. Germline V gene data show CDR1 as MNHEY and CDR2 as SMNVEV (reference sequence).

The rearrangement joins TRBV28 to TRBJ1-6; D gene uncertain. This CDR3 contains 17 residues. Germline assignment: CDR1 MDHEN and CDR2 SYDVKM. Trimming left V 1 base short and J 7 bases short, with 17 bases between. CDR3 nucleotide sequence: TGTGCCAGCAGTTTATCCTCCGACAAGGCCTCCAATTCACCCCTCCACTTT. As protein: CASSLSSDKASNSPLHF.

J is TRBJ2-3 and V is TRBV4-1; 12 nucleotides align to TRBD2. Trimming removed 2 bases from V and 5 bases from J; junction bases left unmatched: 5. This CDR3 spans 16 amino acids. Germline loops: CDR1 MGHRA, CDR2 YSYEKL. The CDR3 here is CASSQYLTSGGDTQYF. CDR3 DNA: TGCGCCAGCAGCCAATATTTGACTAGCGGGGGAGATACGCAGTATTTT.

The CDR3 reads CASSPTRARGTNEKLFF. CDR3 sequence (DNA): TGTGCCAGCAGCCCCACCAGAGCCCGAGGAACTAATGAAAAACTGTTTTTT. This chain connects TRBV7-9 to TRBJ1-4; no clear D. The germline CDR1 and CDR2 sequences are SEHNR and FQNEAQ (reference sequence). The CDR3 is made up of 17 amino acids. The germline V and J ends were trimmed by 5 bases and 1 base, with 17 bases remaining between them.

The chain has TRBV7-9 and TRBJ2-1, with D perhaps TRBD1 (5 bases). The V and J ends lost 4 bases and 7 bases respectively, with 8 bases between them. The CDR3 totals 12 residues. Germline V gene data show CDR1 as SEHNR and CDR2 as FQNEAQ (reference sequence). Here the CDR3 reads CASSSQGNEQFF. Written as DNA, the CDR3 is TGTGCCAGCAGCTCCCAGGGAAATGAGCAGTTCTTC.

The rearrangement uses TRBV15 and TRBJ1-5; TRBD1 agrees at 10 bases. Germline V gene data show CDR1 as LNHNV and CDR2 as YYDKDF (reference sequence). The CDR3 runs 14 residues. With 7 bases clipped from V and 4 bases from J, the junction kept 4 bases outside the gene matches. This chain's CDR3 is CATKEGQGNQPQHF. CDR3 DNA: TGTGCCACCAAAGAGGGACAGGGGAATCAGCCCCAGCATTTT.

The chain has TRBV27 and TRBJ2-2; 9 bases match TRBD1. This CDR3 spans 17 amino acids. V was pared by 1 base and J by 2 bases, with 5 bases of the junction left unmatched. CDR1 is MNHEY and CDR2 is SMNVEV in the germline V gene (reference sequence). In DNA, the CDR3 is TGTGCCAGCAGTTTATGGGGGACAGGGAGAAACACCGGGGAGCTGTTTTTT. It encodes CASSLWGTGRNTGELFF.